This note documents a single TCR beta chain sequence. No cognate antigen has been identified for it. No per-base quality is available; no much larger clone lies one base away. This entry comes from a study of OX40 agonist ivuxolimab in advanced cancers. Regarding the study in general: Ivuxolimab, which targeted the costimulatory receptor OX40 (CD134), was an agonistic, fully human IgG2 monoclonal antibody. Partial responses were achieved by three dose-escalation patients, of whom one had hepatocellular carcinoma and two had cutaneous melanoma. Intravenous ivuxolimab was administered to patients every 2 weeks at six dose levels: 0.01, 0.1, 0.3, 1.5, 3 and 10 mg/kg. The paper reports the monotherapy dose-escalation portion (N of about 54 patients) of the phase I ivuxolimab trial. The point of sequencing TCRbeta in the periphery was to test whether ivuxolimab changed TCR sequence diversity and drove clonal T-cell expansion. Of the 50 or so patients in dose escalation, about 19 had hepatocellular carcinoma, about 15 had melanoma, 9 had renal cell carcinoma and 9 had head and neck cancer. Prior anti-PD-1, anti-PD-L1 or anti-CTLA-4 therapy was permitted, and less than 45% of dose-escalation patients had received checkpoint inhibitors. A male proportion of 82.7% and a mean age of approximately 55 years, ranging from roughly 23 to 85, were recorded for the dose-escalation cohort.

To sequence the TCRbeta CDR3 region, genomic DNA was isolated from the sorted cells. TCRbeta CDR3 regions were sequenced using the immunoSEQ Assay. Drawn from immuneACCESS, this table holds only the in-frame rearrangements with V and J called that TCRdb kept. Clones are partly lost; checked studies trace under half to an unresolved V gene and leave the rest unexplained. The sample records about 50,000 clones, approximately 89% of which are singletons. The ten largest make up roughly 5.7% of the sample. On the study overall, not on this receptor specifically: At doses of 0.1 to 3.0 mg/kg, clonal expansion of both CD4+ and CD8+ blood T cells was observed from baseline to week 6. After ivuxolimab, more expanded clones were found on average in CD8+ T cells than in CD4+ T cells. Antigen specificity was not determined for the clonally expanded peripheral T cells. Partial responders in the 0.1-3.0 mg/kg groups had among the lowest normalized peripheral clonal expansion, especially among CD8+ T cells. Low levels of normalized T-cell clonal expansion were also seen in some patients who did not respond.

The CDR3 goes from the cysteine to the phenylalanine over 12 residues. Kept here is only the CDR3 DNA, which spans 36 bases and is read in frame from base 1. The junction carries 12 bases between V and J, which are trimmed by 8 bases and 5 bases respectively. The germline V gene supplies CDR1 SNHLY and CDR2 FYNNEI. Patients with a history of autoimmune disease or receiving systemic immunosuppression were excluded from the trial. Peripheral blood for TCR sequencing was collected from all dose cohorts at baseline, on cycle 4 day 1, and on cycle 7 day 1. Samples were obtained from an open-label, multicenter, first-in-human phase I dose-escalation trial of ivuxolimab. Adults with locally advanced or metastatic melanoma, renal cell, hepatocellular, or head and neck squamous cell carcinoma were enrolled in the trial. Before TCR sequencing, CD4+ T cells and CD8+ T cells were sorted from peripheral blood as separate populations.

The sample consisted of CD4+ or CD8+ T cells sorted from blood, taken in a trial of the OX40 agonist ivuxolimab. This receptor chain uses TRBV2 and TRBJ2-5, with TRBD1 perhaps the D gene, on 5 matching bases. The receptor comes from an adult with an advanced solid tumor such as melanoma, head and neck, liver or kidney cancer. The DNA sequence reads TGTGCCAGCTTGGACATTCAGGAGACCCAGTACTTC. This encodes CASLDIQETQYF. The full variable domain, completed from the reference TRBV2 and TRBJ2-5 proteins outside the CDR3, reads EPEVTQTPSHQVTQMGQEVILRCVPISNHLYFYWYRQILGQKVEFLVSFYNNEISEKSEIFDDQFSVERPDGSNFTLKIRSTKLEDSAMYFCASLDIQETQYFGPGTRLLVL.